A selection of T cell receptor beta chains follows, all from one sample in a study of blood T cell repertoires in COVID-19. Clones were read by immunoSEQ multiplex PCR, and TCRdb kept only the in-frame ones, dropping some. Of approximately 290,000 clones listed, roughly 85% are singletons. Sequencing was done on a sample of PBMCs or T cells enriched from blood (not recorded which). Receptors originate from a woman in her twenties or thirties who had recovered from COVID-19. Both conserved end residues are part of each CDR3. The order of the fields is clone size, J gene, D gene, V gene, CDR3 protein, CDR3 DNA. A D gene is named only where the DNA matches it firmly. Clone size is stated in some rows and not others, as once, few, many or a class when expanded.

clone_size: .
j_call: TRBJ2-1
d_call: TRBD1
v_call: TRBV28
cdr3_aa: CASSFAGTGGLDEQFF
cdr3_nt: TGTGCCAGCAGTTTTGCCGGGACAGGGGGCCTTGATGAGCAGTTCTTC

clone_size: .
j_call: TRBJ2-7
d_call: TRBD2
v_call: TRBV18
cdr3_aa: CASSRSGGLGYEQYF
cdr3_nt: TGTGCCAGCTCACGTAGCGGGGGCCTCGGTTACGAGCAGTACTTC

clone_size: .
j_call: TRBJ2-1
d_call: TRBD2
v_call: TRBV27
cdr3_aa: CASSLRGLHNEQFF
cdr3_nt: TGTGCCAGCAGTTTAAGGGGACTACACAATGAGCAGTTCTTC

clone_size: .
j_call: TRBJ2-2
d_call: TRBD2
v_call: TRBV10-3
cdr3_aa: CAISESSGRATGELFF
cdr3_nt: TGTGCCATCAGTGAGTCTAGCGGGAGGGCCACCGGGGAGCTGTTTTTT

clone_size: .
j_call: TRBJ2-1
d_call: .
v_call: TRBV2
cdr3_aa: CASSGEVFF
cdr3_nt: TGTGCCAGCAGTGGCGAAGTGTTCTTC

clone_size: once
j_call: TRBJ2-5
d_call: .
v_call: TRBV7-8
cdr3_aa: CASSFRQEQETQYF
cdr3_nt: TGTGCCAGCAGCTTTAGACAGGAGCAAGAGACCCAGTACTTC

clone_size: .
j_call: TRBJ1-3
d_call: .
v_call: TRBV3-1/TRBV3-2
cdr3_aa: CASSGTGSGNTIYF
cdr3_nt: TGTGCCAGCAGCGGTACAGGGTCTGGAAACACCATATATTTT

clone_size: .
j_call: TRBJ2-7
d_call: .
v_call: TRBV28
cdr3_aa: CASSPRGPTYEQYF
cdr3_nt: TGTGCCAGCAGTCCCAGGGGTCCAACCTACGAGCAGTACTTC

clone_size: .
j_call: TRBJ1-6
d_call: TRBD1
v_call: TRBV5-1
cdr3_aa: CASSPTASVGQGAYNSPLHF
cdr3_nt: TGCGCCAGCAGCCCCACGGCTTCCGTAGGACAGGGGGCTTATAATTCACCCCTCCACTTT

clone_size: .
j_call: TRBJ1-3
d_call: .
v_call: TRBV5-1
cdr3_aa: CASSPSGASGNTIYF
cdr3_nt: TGCGCCAGCAGCCCTTCGGGAGCCTCTGGAAACACCATATATTTT

clone_size: .
j_call: TRBJ1-5
d_call: .
v_call: TRBV4-1
cdr3_aa: CASSQDSGFEQPQHF
cdr3_nt: TGCGCCAGCAGCCAAGATTCCGGTTTCGAGCAGCCCCAGCATTTT

clone_size: .
j_call: TRBJ1-3
d_call: .
v_call: TRBV7-8
cdr3_aa: CASSLKIGATGNTIYF
cdr3_nt: TGTGCCAGCAGCTTAAAAATAGGAGCCACTGGAAACACCATATATTTT

clone_size: .
j_call: TRBJ2-2
d_call: TRBD1
v_call: TRBV5-6
cdr3_aa: CASSLRTGDFTGELFF
cdr3_nt: TGTGCCAGCAGCCTCAGGACAGGGGACTTCACCGGGGAGCTGTTTTTT

clone_size: .
j_call: TRBJ1-5
d_call: .
v_call: TRBV28
cdr3_aa: CASSRSGGSNQPQHF
cdr3_nt: TGTGCCAGCAGTCGGTCCGGGGGTAGCAATCAGCCCCAGCATTTT

clone_size: .
j_call: TRBJ1-5
d_call: TRBD1
v_call: TRBV7-9
cdr3_aa: CASSQQGADQPQHF
cdr3_nt: TGTGCCAGCAGTCAACAGGGGGCTGATCAGCCCCAGCATTTT

clone_size: .
j_call: TRBJ2-7
d_call: .
v_call: TRBV28
cdr3_aa: CASSQIRRSEQYF
cdr3_nt: TGTGCCAGCAGTCAAATCCGTAGGAGCGAGCAGTACTTC

clone_size: .
j_call: TRBJ2-1
d_call: TRBD1
v_call: TRBV11-3
cdr3_aa: CASSSGTGAWDEQFF
cdr3_nt: TGTGCCAGCAGCTCCGGGACAGGGGCGTGGGATGAGCAGTTCTTC

clone_size: .
j_call: TRBJ2-3
d_call: TRBD1
v_call: TRBV29-1
cdr3_aa: CSVLPGQGMVGTDTQYF
cdr3_nt: TGCAGCGTACTTCCGGGACAGGGGATGGTAGGCACAGATACGCAGTATTTT

clone_size: .
j_call: TRBJ1-4
d_call: .
v_call: TRBV6-4
cdr3_aa: CASSQSGDANEKLFF
cdr3_nt: TGTGCCAGCAGTCAGTCGGGGGACGCTAATGAAAAACTGTTTTTT

clone_size: once
j_call: TRBJ2-1
d_call: .
v_call: TRBV18
cdr3_aa: CASSPRGPDVGVYRNEQFF
cdr3_nt: TGTGCCAGCTCACCAAGGGGCCCAGACGTCGGTGTCTATCGGAATGAGCAGTTCTTC

clone_size: .
j_call: TRBJ1-1
d_call: TRBD1
v_call: TRBV7-6
cdr3_aa: CASSLRPGQVGLDTEAFF
cdr3_nt: TGTGCCAGCAGCTTAAGACCGGGACAGGTCGGTCTCGACACTGAAGCTTTCTTT

clone_size: once
j_call: TRBJ2-1
d_call: TRBD1
v_call: TRBV6-5
cdr3_aa: CASRKDRRFYNEQFF
cdr3_nt: TGTGCCAGCAGGAAGGACAGGAGATTCTACAATGAGCAGTTCTTC

clone_size: .
j_call: TRBJ1-6
d_call: TRBD1
v_call: TRBV27
cdr3_aa: CASSLSLTGRSPLHF
cdr3_nt: TGTGCCAGCAGTTTATCCCTGACAGGGCGGTCACCCCTCCACTTT

clone_size: .
j_call: TRBJ1-1
d_call: .
v_call: TRBV10-1
cdr3_aa: CASSAQAGSANEAFF
cdr3_nt: TGCGCCAGCAGTGCCCAGGCCGGGAGTGCGAATGAAGCTTTCTTT

clone_size: .
j_call: TRBJ1-4
d_call: .
v_call: TRBV30
cdr3_aa: CAWSVNSEKLFF
cdr3_nt: TGTGCCTGGAGTGTAAACTCTGAAAAACTGTTTTTT

clone_size: once
j_call: TRBJ1-1
d_call: .
v_call: TRBV28
cdr3_aa: CASSLRQPMNTEAFF
cdr3_nt: TGTGCCAGCAGTTTAAGACAACCGATGAACACTGAAGCTTTCTTT

clone_size: .
j_call: TRBJ1-6
d_call: .
v_call: TRBV28
cdr3_aa: CASRTSNSPLHF
cdr3_nt: TGTGCCAGCAGAACATCAAATTCACCCCTCCACTTT

clone_size: .
j_call: TRBJ1-1
d_call: .
v_call: TRBV7-2
cdr3_aa: CASSFKQNTEAFF
cdr3_nt: TGTGCCAGCAGCTTTAAACAGAACACTGAAGCTTTCTTT

clone_size: .
j_call: TRBJ1-2
d_call: TRBD1
v_call: TRBV16
cdr3_aa: CASSFTGTGFYGYTF
cdr3_nt: TGTGCCAGCAGCTTTACCGGGACAGGCTTCTATGGCTACACCTTC

clone_size: once
j_call: TRBJ2-7
d_call: .
v_call: TRBV19
cdr3_aa: CASSMASDEQYF
cdr3_nt: TGTGCCAGTAGTATGGCCTCAGACGAGCAGTACTTC

clone_size: .
j_call: TRBJ1-5
d_call: .
v_call: TRBV7-2
cdr3_aa: CASSNGQGSNQPQHF
cdr3_nt: TGTGCCAGCAGTAACGGGCAGGGGAGCAATCAGCCCCAGCATTTT

clone_size: .
j_call: TRBJ2-1
d_call: TRBD2
v_call: TRBV28
cdr3_aa: CASSFWSGEGNEQFF
cdr3_nt: TGTGCCAGCAGTTTCTGGAGCGGGGAAGGCAATGAGCAGTTCTTC

clone_size: .
j_call: TRBJ1-1
d_call: TRBD1
v_call: TRBV3-1/TRBV3-2
cdr3_aa: CASSQEGGTVNTEAFF
cdr3_nt: TGTGCCAGCAGCCAAGAAGGGGGGACAGTGAACACTGAAGCTTTCTTT

clone_size: few
j_call: TRBJ1-2
d_call: .
v_call: TRBV28
cdr3_aa: CASSLTGYGYTF
cdr3_nt: TGTGCCAGCAGTTTAACGGGCTATGGCTACACCTTC

clone_size: .
j_call: TRBJ2-4
d_call: .
v_call: TRBV11-2
cdr3_aa: CASSLSRTKNIQYF
cdr3_nt: TGTGCCAGCAGCCTTTCTAGGACCAAAAACATTCAGTACTTC

clone_size: many
j_call: TRBJ1-6
d_call: .
v_call: TRBV28
cdr3_aa: CASSSQGLVVSPLHF
cdr3_nt: TGTGCCAGCAGCTCGCAGGGGTTGGTAGTTTCACCCCTCCACTTT

clone_size: once
j_call: TRBJ2-3
d_call: .
v_call: TRBV6-5
cdr3_aa: CASSYGQAGTDTQYF
cdr3_nt: TGTGCCAGCAGTTACGGGCAGGCTGGGACAGATACGCAGTATTTT

clone_size: .
j_call: TRBJ1-2
d_call: .
v_call: TRBV24-1
cdr3_aa: CATSDLGLNYGYTF
cdr3_nt: TGTGCCACCAGTGACCTCGGACTTAACTATGGCTACACCTTC

clone_size: .
j_call: TRBJ2-3
d_call: .
v_call: TRBV27
cdr3_aa: CASSPLGGGGTDTQYF
cdr3_nt: TGTGCCAGCAGTCCCCTGGGCGGTGGGGGGACAGATACGCAGTATTTT

clone_size: .
j_call: TRBJ2-7
d_call: TRBD2
v_call: TRBV7-3
cdr3_aa: CASSLQGPRELDEQYF
cdr3_nt: TGTGCCAGCAGCTTACAAGGTCCGCGGGAGCTCGACGAGCAGTACTTC

clone_size: .
j_call: TRBJ1-2
d_call: .
v_call: TRBV27
cdr3_aa: CASSFTGSGGYTF
cdr3_nt: TGTGCCAGCAGTTTTACAGGGTCAGGTGGCTACACCTTC

clone_size: .
j_call: TRBJ2-7
d_call: .
v_call: TRBV11-3
cdr3_aa: CASSNPDSPYEQYF
cdr3_nt: TGTGCCAGCAGCAACCCGGACAGCCCCTACGAGCAGTACTTC

clone_size: .
j_call: TRBJ2-2
d_call: TRBD2
v_call: TRBV25-1
cdr3_aa: CASSEWLAGNTGELFF
cdr3_nt: TGTGCCAGCAGTGAATGGCTAGCGGGAAACACCGGGGAGCTGTTTTTT

clone_size: .
j_call: TRBJ2-1
d_call: .
v_call: TRBV3-1/TRBV3-2
cdr3_aa: CASSPTRGERSSYNEQFF
cdr3_nt: TGTGCCAGCAGCCCTACGCGGGGAGAGCGGTCCTCCTACAATGAGCAGTTCTTC

clone_size: few
j_call: TRBJ2-2
d_call: TRBD2
v_call: TRBV7-6
cdr3_aa: CASLAGGTAGELFF
cdr3_nt: TGTGCCAGCTTGGCGGGAGGTACCGCCGGGGAGCTGTTTTTT